The 32 T cell receptor beta chains below all came from one sample that was sequenced in a study of blood T cells in healthy people across ages (dated by TCRdb to the mid-2010s). The library relied on 5' RACE. Sequencing took place on an Illumina HiSeq 2500. The second PCR ran for roughly 7 to 11 cycles and used a J-beta primer mix along with a sample-barcoded 5' primer. In TCRdb, the public reads were trimmed at Q25 with fastp and aligned with MiXCR, with productive beta chains retained. Under each unique CDR3 protein, matching rows form one entry showing the most common genes and DNA. Across this sample there are about 1.1 million distinct CDR3 sequences, with roughly two fifths seen only once. Around 14% of the sample goes to the ten largest clones. Sequencing was performed on blood. Receptors originate from a young man in good health.

The chain links TRBV7-2 to TRBJ1-5, with 7 bases lining up with TRBD1. After removal of 5 bases from V and 3 bases from J, the junction contained 10 bases not matched to a gene. The CDR3 covers 16 residues. Germline CDR1 SGHTA, CDR2 FQGNSA. CDR3 bases: TGTGCCAGCAGCCTAAGGACAGGAATGGACAATCAGCCCCAGCATTTT. Residues: CASSLRTGMDNQPQHF.

This clonotype came up a few times. At one end, the junction sequence differs from germline, possibly due to a read error. The chain is built from TRBV4-3 and TRBJ2-7, with 7 bases identical to TRBD1. In germline, CDR1 is LGHNA, CDR2 YSLEER. CDR3 size: 15 residues. CDR3 nucleotide sequence: TGCGCCAGCAGTCAAGAACTGGACAGGTACTACGAGCAGTACTTC. Its translation is CASSQELDRYYEQYF.

The chain has TRBV9 and TRBJ1-1; D gene ambiguous. CDR1 is SGDLS, CDR2 YYNGEE, per germline. This CDR3 region has 15 residues. Trimming removed 4 bases from V and 3 bases from J, with 16 bases in between. The CDR3 is CASSPNSGWDTEAFF. The CDR3, as DNA: TGTGCCAGCAGCCCAAACAGCGGTTGGGACACTGAAGCTTTCTTT.

V usage is TRBV4-3 and J usage is TRBJ2-1; tentatively, D is TRBD1 or TRBD2 (6 bases each). V lost 4 bases to trimming and J lost 6 bases, with 16 bases between them. The CDR3 has 15 amino acids. Germline loops: CDR1 LGHNA, CDR2 YSLEER. The CDR3 sequence is CASSREGGFVNEQFF. For the CDR3, the DNA is TGCGCCAGCAGCCGAGAGGGGGGTTTTGTCAATGAGCAGTTCTTC.

The chain has TRBV4-1 and TRBJ2-1, with TRBD1 matching 8 bases. The J call may not be correct, given that the DNA end is closer to TRBJ2-7. CDR1 is MGHRA, CDR2 YSYEKL, per germline. There are 16 residues in the CDR3. CDR3 region: CASSSGQGSSYNEQYF. The CDR3 DNA reads as TGCGCCAGCAGTTCCGGACAGGGTAGCTCCTACAATGAGCAGTACTTC.

This clonotype appeared a few times. The chain employs TRBV15 and TRBJ2-1; D might be TRBD2 (5 bases). V was pared by 1 base and J by 0 bases, with 13 bases between. The CDR3 runs 17 residues. CDR1 and CDR2 from the germline V gene are LNHNV and YYDKDF (reference sequence). CDR3 in DNA: TGTGCCACCAGCAGAGGTCAGCGGTCCAGCTCCTACAATGAGCAGTTCTTC. Translated, it gives CATSRGQRSSSYNEQFF.

This chain connects TRBV29-1 to TRBJ1-5, with D hard to call. The CDR3 totals 10 residues. V was shortened by 8 bases and J by 5 bases, with 7 bases between the two germline ends. Germline V gene lookup returns CDR1 SQVTM and CDR2 ANQGSEA. CDR3 nucleotides: TGCAGCCCGTTCTATCAGCCCCAGCATTTT. Protein product: CSPFYQPQHF.

The chain joins TRBV12-3 or TRBV12-4 to TRBJ1-1, with D possibly matching TRBD1 (6 bases). The CDR3 is 15 residues long. Trimming removed 1 base at V and 5 bases at J, with 14 bases between. The CDR3 protein is CASSLGRVRGTEAFF. The CDR3 DNA reads as TGTGCCAGCAGTTTAGGTCGGGTGAGGGGGACTGAAGCTTTCTTT.

The chain has TRBV27 and TRBJ2-6; 8 bases are a match to TRBD2. This CDR3 region has 16 residues. V lost 8 bases and J lost 2; bases outside the gene matches: 8. The germline CDR1 and CDR2 sequences are MNHEY and SMNVEV (reference sequence). For the CDR3, the DNA is TGTGCCAGCGGGGGACTAGAAAGGGCTGGGGCCAACGTCCTGACTTTC. Its translation is CASGGLERAGANVLTF.

The rearrangement uses TRBV7-2 and TRBJ1-5; 7 nucleotides align to TRBD1. Trimming removed 1 base from V and 2 bases from J; junction bases left unmatched: 8. Germline V gene data show CDR1 as SGHTA and CDR2 as FQGNSA. The CDR3 spans 17 residues. The CDR3 here is CASSLGGGGFGNQPQHF. In DNA form, the CDR3 reads TGTGCCAGCAGCTTAGGAGGGGGCGGATTCGGCAATCAGCCCCAGCATTTT.

This clonotype was counted between two and nine times. This chain joins TRBV30 and TRBJ1-2; TRBD1 matches 8 bases. The CDR3 has 12 amino acids. Germline CDR1 is GTSNPN and CDR2 is SVGIG (reference sequence). The ends lost 4 bases at V and 5 bases at J; junction bases unmatched: 3. CDR3 amino acids: CAWTGGGYGYTF. CDR3 nucleotide sequence: TGTGCCTGGACAGGGGGCGGTTATGGCTACACCTTC.

The rearrangement links TRBV20-1 to TRBJ2-7; unclear D gene. CDR3 length: 13 amino acids. Germline V CDR1 and CDR2: DFQATT, SNEGSKA (reference sequence). V lost 5 bases, J lost 6 bases, and 17 bases lay in between. The CDR3 region is CSADRRLEGEQYF. The DNA of the CDR3 is TGCAGTGCTGATAGAAGGCTTGAAGGCGAGCAGTACTTC.

The V gene is TRBV7-2, the J gene TRBJ2-4, with TRBD1 identical over 7 bases. This CDR3 is 16 amino acids long. CDR1 is SGHTA and CDR2 is FQGNSA in the germline V gene. V trimming: 5 bases; J trimming: 0 bases; junction bases outside the gene matches: 7. CDR3 amino acids: CASSQQGQLAKNIQYF. The CDR3 DNA follows: TGTGCCAGCAGCCAACAGGGACAGCTAGCCAAAAACATTCAGTACTTC.

J is TRBJ2-5 and V is TRBV2; the match to TRBD2 covers 9 bases. This CDR3 region has 15 residues. V trimming: 8 bases; J trimming: 11 bases; junction bases outside the gene matches: 18. Germline V CDR1 and CDR2: SNHLY, FYNNEI. The CDR3 nucleotides are TGTGCCAGCCCCGGACTAGCGAGGGGTTCTGGGGAGCAGTACTTC. Its translation: CASPGLARGSGEQYF.

A few counts support this clonotype. This chain connects TRBV2 to TRBJ1-6; possible D gene TRBD1, 6 bases. CDR3 length: 14 amino acids. Deletions cut 8 bases from V and 8 bases from J, with 16 bases between. Germline V lookup: CDR1 SNHLY, CDR2 FYNNEI. The CDR3 reads CASGWGQAYSPLHF. Written as DNA, the CDR3 is TGTGCCAGCGGTTGGGGGCAGGCTTATTCACCCCTCCACTTT.

The chain couples TRBV2 to TRBJ2-1, with D possibly matching TRBD2 (5 bases). V shed 2 bases and J shed 0 bases, with 11 bases lying between them. The CDR3 sequence is 16 residues long. The germline V gene has CDR1 SNHLY and CDR2 FYNNEI. CDR3 amino acids: CASSESEGSSYNEQFF. The CDR3 nucleotides read TGTGCCAGCAGTGAATCTGAAGGGAGCTCCTACAATGAGCAGTTCTTC.

This chain links TRBV4-2 with TRBJ1-1, with 7 positions matching TRBD1. Germline loops: CDR1 LGHNA, CDR2 YNFKEQ. The length of the CDR3 is 15 residues. J was trimmed by 6 bases and V by 2 bases; bases with no gene match: 9. The CDR3, as DNA: TGTGCCAGCAGCCAATCCTTAGACAGGGTTGCTGAAGCTTTCTTT. This codes for CASSQSLDRVAEAFF.

The chain has TRBV20-1 and TRBJ2-5; 7 bases map to TRBD2. Germline assignment: CDR1 DFQATT and CDR2 SNEGSKA (reference sequence). Trimming at V came to 5 bases and at J to 2 bases, leaving 14 bases not matched to a gene. This CDR3 has 16 residues. CDR3: CSAPGRRAGEQETQYF. In DNA, the CDR3 is TGCAGTGCTCCCGGTCGTCGCGCGGGGGAACAAGAGACCCAGTACTTC.

Comment on this clonotype: The germline gene is not matched at one end of the junction; a read error may be the cause. This CDR3 is CASSLGGTETFF. Written as DNA, the CDR3 is TGCGCCAGCAGCTTGGGGGGGACTGAAACTTTCTTT. V gene TRBV5-1 combines with J gene TRBJ1-1, with a possible D match to TRBD1 (5 bases). The CDR3 has 12 residues. Per germline, CDR1 SGHRS and CDR2 YFSETQ.

This clonotype was picked up a small number of times. The chain recombines TRBV9 with TRBJ2-3; D perhaps matches TRBD1 (6 bases). The V and J ends lost 4 bases and 0 bases respectively, with 12 bases between them. The CDR3 has 15 amino acids. Germline CDR1 SGDLS, CDR2 YYNGEE. This CDR3 reads CASSYGTMSTDTQYF. The CDR3 bases are TGTGCCAGCAGCTACGGGACAATGAGCACAGATACGCAGTATTTT.

Worth noting for this clonotype: An end of the junction does not agree with germline; a read error may underlie this. The genes are TRBV7-2 and TRBJ1-5; D is possibly TRBD1 (5 bases). Germline CDR1 and CDR2: SGHTA and FQGNSA. This CDR3 is built from 12 residues. The CDR3 loop reads CASRGANRPQHF. Written as DNA, the CDR3 is TGTGCCAGTCGTGGGGCCAATCGGCCCCAGCATTTT.

The CDR3 protein is CSAGRGGLSNYGYTF. The CDR3 DNA reads as TGCAGTGCTGGCCGCGGGGGGCTTTCTAACTATGGCTACACCTTC. V usage is TRBV20-1 and J usage is TRBJ1-2; possible D gene TRBD1, 6 bases. The CDR3 is made up of 15 amino acids. V dropped 5 bases and J dropped 0 bases, with 16 bases sitting between them. The germline gives CDR1 DFQATT, CDR2 SNEGSKA (reference sequence).

The chain uses TRBV7-2 and TRBJ2-7, with D perhaps matching TRBD2 (6 bases). V dropped 4 bases and J dropped 7 bases, with 20 bases sitting between them. Per the germline V gene, CDR1 is SGHTA and CDR2 is FQGNSA. The CDR3 consists of 15 residues. CDR3 sequence reads: CASSSSGLEGNEQYF. As DNA, the CDR3 is TGTGCCAGCAGCTCGTCGGGACTCGAGGGCAATGAGCAGTACTTC.

At least ten counts were recorded for this clonotype. The chain carries TRBV10-3 and TRBJ1-6; D possibly corresponds to TRBD1 (5 bases). The CDR3 length is 15 residues. V was trimmed by 0 bases and J by 7 bases, leaving 10 bases between them. Germline V CDR1 and CDR2: ENHRY, SYGVKD. CDR3 in DNA: TGTGCCATCAGTGAGTCTGCGGAGGGGAATTCACCCCTCCACTTT. This sequence encodes CAISESAEGNSPLHF.

The V gene is TRBV7-9, the J gene TRBJ1-5; TRBD1 matches 8 bases. V lost 1 base and J lost 7; bases outside the gene matches: 9. Germline V gene lookup returns CDR1 SEHNR and CDR2 FQNEAQ (reference sequence). CDR3 size: 16 residues. This chain's CDR3 is CASSLGAGGYEQPQHF. The CDR3 bases are TGTGCCAGCAGCTTAGGTGCAGGGGGCTACGAGCAGCCCCAGCATTTT. Variable domain in full (rest from reference TRBV7-9 and TRBJ1-5): DTGVSQNPRHKITKRGQNVTFRCDPISEHNRLYWYRQTLGQGPEFLTYFQNEAQLEKSRLLSDRFSAERPKGSFSTLEIQRTEQGDSAMYLCASSLGAGGYEQPQHFGDGTRLSIL.

The chain links TRBV6-2 or TRBV6-3 to TRBJ1-2; D call uncertain. In germline, CDR1 is MNHEY, CDR2 SVGEGT. The CDR3 length is 14 residues. V shed 0 bases and J shed 6 bases, with 11 bases lying between them. CDR3 in DNA: TGTGCCAGCAGTTACTCTTGGTCGCGGGATGGCTACACCTTC. This encodes CASSYSWSRDGYTF.

This clonotype showed up many times. The chain carries TRBV29-1 and TRBJ2-3; D call uncertain. The germline V and J ends were trimmed by 3 bases and 1 base, with 8 bases remaining between them. The CDR3 is made up of 13 amino acids. CDR1 and CDR2 (germline): SQVTM, ANQGSEA. CDR3 DNA: TGCAGCGTTGATGAGCAGGGCACAGATACGCAGTATTTT. As protein: CSVDEQGTDTQYF.

This clonotype has a single count. The chain joins TRBV25-1 to TRBJ2-2, with D possibly TRBD1 on 5 matching bases. CDR1 is MGHDK, CDR2 SYGVNS, per germline. The CDR3 covers 14 residues. Trimming took 8 bases from V and 2 from J, leaving 12 bases between them. CDR3 coding DNA: TGTGCCAGCCAGGGTAGGGCAAACACCGGGGAGCTGTTTTTT. Amino acids: CASQGRANTGELFF.

This clonotype has just one count. J is TRBJ1-4 and V is TRBV4-3; D call uncertain. CDR1 and CDR2 (germline): LGHNA, YSLEER. Trimming removed 6 bases at V and 7 bases at J, with 12 bases between. This CDR3 has 13 amino acids. CDR3 nucleotide sequence: TGCGCCAGCAGTTTAGGGTTCAGTGAAAAACTGTTTTTT. Its translation is CASSLGFSEKLFF.

This chain links TRBV4-2 with TRBJ2-5, with D perhaps matching TRBD2 (6 bases). Germline CDR1 reads LGHNA; CDR2 reads YNFKEQ. V lost 3 bases and J 2 bases, leaving 13 bases between the germline ends. The CDR3 contains 15 residues. This CDR3 reads CASSHQHRGQETQYF. DNA of the CDR3: TGTGCCAGCAGCCATCAGCACCGGGGGCAAGAGACCCAGTACTTC.

The chain has TRBV9 and TRBJ2-5, with TRBD2 matching 9 bases. Trimming at V came to 3 bases and at J to 11 bases, leaving 20 bases not matched to a gene. This CDR3 spans 17 amino acids. Germline CDR1 SGDLS, CDR2 YYNGEE. The CDR3 bases are TGTGCCAGCAGCGCCCGAATAGCGGGGGACTCCTACAATGAGCAGTACTTC. Its translation: CASSARIAGDSYNEQYF.

The sample holds a few counts of this clonotype. This chain joins TRBV9 and TRBJ2-1, with D perhaps TRBD2 (6 bases). V shed 1 base and J shed 0 bases, with 23 bases lying between them. This CDR3 is built from 20 residues. Germline CDR1 is SGDLS and CDR2 is YYNGEE. The CDR3 DNA reads as TGTGCCAGCAGCGTATCGGGTAGACCCGGGACTCTAAGCTCCTACAATGAGCAGTTCTTC. Translation gives CASSVSGRPGTLSSYNEQFF.